This T cell receptor (beta chain) was captured by sequencing in a study of shared clonotypes between healthy human individuals (dated by TCRdb to 2020 to 2022). In the study overall: A couple of women and a few men aged 18 to 49 years were included in the cohort. For each donor, CD4 naive and CD4 memory were each run on three plates, CD8 naive on two plates, and CD8 memory on one plate. To estimate repertoire size and how much clonotype sharing occurs between individuals, the study deeply sequenced the blood TCR repertoires of a handful of healthy adults. To increase sequencing depth and limit assay-specific biases, different laboratories used diverse techniques to prepare libraries and sequence TCR repertoires. Each donor's leukapheresis produced roughly between about 0.9 and 9.5 billion PBMCs.

What the study reported, not specific to this receptor: Incomplete sequencing was indicated by rarefaction of sorted-subset datasets, despite the large sequencing depth. Naive subsets generally had larger estimated clonotype richness than memory subsets. Because the study included only a small number of donors, the genetic and exposure-history diversity represented was limited. Compared with non-shared clonotypes, clonotypes shared by all four sorted-subset donors had higher generation probabilities. Sharing across a few donors was observed for 4.5% to 6.5% of naive CD4, over 3% of naive CD8, about 2.5% of memory CD4, and roughly 0.4% of memory CD8 clonotypes. Only blood was sampled, and tissue TCR repertoires likely differ from those in blood. Pairwise subsampling led to the expectation that sequencing depth would affect the degree of clonotype sharing among donors.

For the CD8 naive samples, CD45RO-negative cells were positively selected for CCR7, yielding a CD45RA+CCR7+ population from which TemRA cells were excluded. The donors were healthy, HIV-negative adults who had no recently reported acute infections or vaccinations. Every donor was a Caucasian adult living in Nashville, Tennessee, USA. Blood was obtained by leukapheresis, after which PBMCs were separated by Ficoll-Histopaque density gradient centrifugation and cryopreserved in liquid nitrogen vapor phase. Purity and quantity of every magnetically sorted T cell population were checked by analytical flow cytometry. From each sorted fraction, genomic DNA was isolated and quantified by UV absorbance on a Nanodrop 2000c. Regarding this clone: Its antigen remains unidentified. Qualities for individual bases were not recorded, and no much larger clone is one base off.

TCR CDR3 regions were amplified from genomic DNA by multiplex PCR using the deep immunoSEQ assay. Extracted genomic DNA from each cell subset was spread evenly across all wells of several immunoSEQ 96-well plates, with each plate serving as a replicate. For sorted subsets, 150 to 250 ng of genomic DNA, equivalent to 25,000 to 35,000 T cell genomes, went into each replicate PCR. The purified libraries were quantified using a Qubit 3.0 fluorometer, sized with a Bioanalyzer 2100, and then quantified again using the KAPA Library Quantification kit. A separate single-read 150-cycle Illumina NextSeq 550 flow cell was used to sequence each immunoSEQ 96-well plate. Concerning the study's data processing: The immunoSEQ output contained only junctional sequences without quality scores, so filtering could not match that applied to full-length reads. Sequences were annotated with PyIR, a Python wrapper for IgBLAST v1.9, and V/J genes and CDR3 were assigned using IMGT germline references. Reads with weak V/J assignments (E-value above 1e-6), missing CDR3, stop codons, out-of-frame junctions, or ambiguous translated residues were removed. A V3J clonotype was defined by an identical inferred V gene, J gene, and CDR3 amino acid sequence. The percentage overlap between two repertoires was calculated by dividing the number of shared unique clonotypes by the size of the smaller repertoire. Three approaches were used to assess repertoire richness: RTK rarefaction, the Chao1 estimator, and Recon v2.1 estimates of unobserved clonotypes. Generation probabilities were computed with OLGA for all TCRbeta clonotypes obtained by the gDNA method from a handful of donors. TCRdb took this table from immuneACCESS and kept in-frame rearrangements with V and J called. Such tables lack part of the clones; where checked against another copy, unresolved V genes explain under half of the gap, and the rest is unexplained. V, J and clone size are those of that table, while D and trimming were read from the DNA. The sample profile shows under 2,000,000 clones; less than 95% of them were found once. Clones ranked in the top ten supply around 1.2% of the sample.

V is reduced by 5 bases and J by 8 bases, leaving a spacing of 18 bases between them. CDR3 length: 15 amino acids, cysteine to phenylalanine. The only DNA kept is the CDR3, 45 bases in frame from the first base. The CDR1 and CDR2 encoded by the germline V gene (reference sequence) are SEHNR and FQNEAQ. The sample consisted of naive CD8+ T cells sorted from blood. The cell subset or site label corresponds to: CD45RA+CCR7+. Rearrangement joined TRBV7-9 to TRBJ1-4; no confident D gene assignment can be made. The TCR sequence derives from a man aged 18 to 30 in good health. CDR3 sequence: CASSDDVGLYEKLFF. The nucleotide sequence reads TGTGCCAGCAGCGATGACGTGGGGTTGTACGAAAAACTGTTTTTT.